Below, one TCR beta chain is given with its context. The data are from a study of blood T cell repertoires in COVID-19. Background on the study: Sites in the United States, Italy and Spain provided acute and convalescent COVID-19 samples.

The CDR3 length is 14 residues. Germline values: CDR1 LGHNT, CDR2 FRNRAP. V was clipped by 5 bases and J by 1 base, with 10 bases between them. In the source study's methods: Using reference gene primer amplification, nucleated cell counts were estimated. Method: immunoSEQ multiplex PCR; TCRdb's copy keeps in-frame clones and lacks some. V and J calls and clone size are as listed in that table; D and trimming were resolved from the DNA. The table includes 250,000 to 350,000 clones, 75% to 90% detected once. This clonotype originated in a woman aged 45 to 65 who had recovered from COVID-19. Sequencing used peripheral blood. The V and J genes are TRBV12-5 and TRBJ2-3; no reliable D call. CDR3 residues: CASGTGEGTDTQYF. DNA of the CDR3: TGTGCTAGTGGTACCGGAGAGGGCACAGATACGCAGTATTTT.